This T cell receptor (beta chain) was retrieved from a study of Graves' ophthalmopathy and Graves' hyperthyroidism. Overall study findings and caveats: Ophthalmopathy progression predictions by the model showed 72% to 80% specificity and 70.59% sensitivity.

This clonotype appeared many times. No antigen is known for it. Patients with other autoimmune diseases, uncontrolled infections, pregnancy or lactation were excluded. RNA transcripts provided the template for amplifying TCR beta CDR3 regions. Second-round multiplex PCR came after a first-round RT-PCR that employed HTBI primers. MiXCR, run by TCRdb on the multiplex PCR reads, gives a single entry per CDR3 protein. The sample has some 380,000 distinct CDR3 sequences; 15% are singletons. V was pared by 1 base and J by 5 bases, with 8 bases between. CDR1 and CDR2 from the germline V gene are SGHTA and FQGNSA. This CDR3 contains 13 residues.

This chain links TRBV7-2 with TRBJ2-5; D is possibly TRBD2 (5 bases). The clonotype was recovered from a woman aged 18-35 years with stable Graves' hyperthyroidism. Sequenced material: peripheral blood. This CDR3 reads CASSLGGMETQYF. Here the CDR3 DNA reads TGTGCCAGCAGCTTAGGAGGGATGGAGACCCAGTACTTC.